This T cell receptor beta chain was identified during a study of blood T cells in healthy people across ages. On this clonotype itself: What it recognizes is unknown.

Sample donors were healthy Caucasian individuals that came from Russia, aged 6 to 90. Study-wide points: Both naive CD4+ cell counts and diversity were greater in long-lived donors than in aged donors.

Primed by a sample-barcoded 5' primer and a J-beta primer mix, a second PCR proceeded for 7 to 11 cycles. TCRdb independently ran MiXCR on the 5' RACE reads; one entry per CDR3 protein. The data show about 1.8 million distinct CDR3 sequences, less than 50% seen once. The specimen sequenced was blood. The receptor was derived from a woman between 40 and 50 years old in good health.

DNA for the CDR3: TGTGCCAGCAGTTTGACAGGGGAAGTAACATTCTATGGCTACACCTTC. Translated: CASSLTGEVTFYGYTF. This chain uses TRBV27 with TRBJ1-2; 8 bases line up with TRBD1. Losses at the gene ends were 3 bases for V and 4 bases for J; bases not matched to a gene: 10. Germline CDR1 reads MNHEY; CDR2 reads SMNVEV (reference sequence). The CDR3 extends over 16 amino acids.